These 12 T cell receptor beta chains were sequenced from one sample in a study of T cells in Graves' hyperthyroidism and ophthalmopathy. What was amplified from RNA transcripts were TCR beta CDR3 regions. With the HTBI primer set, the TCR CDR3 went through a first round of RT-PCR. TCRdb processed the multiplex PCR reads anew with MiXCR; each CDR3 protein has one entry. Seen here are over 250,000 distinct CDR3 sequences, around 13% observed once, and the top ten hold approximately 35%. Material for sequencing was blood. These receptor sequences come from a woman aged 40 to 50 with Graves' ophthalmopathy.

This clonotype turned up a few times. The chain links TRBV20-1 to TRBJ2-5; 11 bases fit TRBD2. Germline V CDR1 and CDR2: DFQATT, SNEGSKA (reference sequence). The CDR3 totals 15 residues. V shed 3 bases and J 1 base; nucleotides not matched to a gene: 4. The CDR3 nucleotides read TGCAGTGCTAGGCCGACTAGCGGGACCCAAGAGACCCAGTACTTC. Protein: CSARPTSGTQETQYF.

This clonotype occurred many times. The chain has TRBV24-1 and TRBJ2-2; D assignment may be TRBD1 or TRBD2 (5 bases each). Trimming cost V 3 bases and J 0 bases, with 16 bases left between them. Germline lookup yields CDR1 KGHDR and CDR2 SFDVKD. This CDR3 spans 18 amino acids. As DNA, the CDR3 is TGTGCCACCAGTGATCCCGGGGCCGCACTCGCGAACACCGGGGAGCTGTTTTTT. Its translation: CATSDPGAALANTGELFF.

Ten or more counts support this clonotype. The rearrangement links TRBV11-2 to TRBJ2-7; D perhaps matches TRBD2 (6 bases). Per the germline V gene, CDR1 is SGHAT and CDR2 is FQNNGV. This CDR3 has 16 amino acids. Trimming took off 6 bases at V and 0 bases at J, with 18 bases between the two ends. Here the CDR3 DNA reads TGTGCCAGCAGTTCAACTGCGGGGTTTAGCTCCTACGAGCAGTACTTC. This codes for CASSSTAGFSSYEQYF.

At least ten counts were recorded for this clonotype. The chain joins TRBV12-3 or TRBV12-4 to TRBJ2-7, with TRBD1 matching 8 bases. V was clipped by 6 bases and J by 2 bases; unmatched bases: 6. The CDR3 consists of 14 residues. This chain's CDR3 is CASRLQQGAYEQYF. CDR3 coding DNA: TGTGCCAGCAGACTCCAACAGGGGGCCTACGAGCAGTACTTC.

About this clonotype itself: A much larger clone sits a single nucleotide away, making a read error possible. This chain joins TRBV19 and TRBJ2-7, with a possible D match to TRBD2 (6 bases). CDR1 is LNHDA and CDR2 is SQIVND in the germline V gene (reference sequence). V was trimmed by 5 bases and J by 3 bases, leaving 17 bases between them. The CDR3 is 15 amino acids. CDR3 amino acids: CASSAWGRGLYEQYF. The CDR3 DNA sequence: TGTGCCAGTAGTGCTTGGGGACGGGGACTCTACGAGCAGTACTTC.

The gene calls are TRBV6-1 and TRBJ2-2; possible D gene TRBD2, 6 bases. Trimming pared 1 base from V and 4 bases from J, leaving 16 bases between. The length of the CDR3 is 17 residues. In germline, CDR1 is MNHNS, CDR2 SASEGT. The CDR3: CASSEDVDLGGTGELFF. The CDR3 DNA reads TGTGCCAGCAGTGAAGACGTGGACCTGGGGGGCACCGGGGAGCTGTTTTTT.

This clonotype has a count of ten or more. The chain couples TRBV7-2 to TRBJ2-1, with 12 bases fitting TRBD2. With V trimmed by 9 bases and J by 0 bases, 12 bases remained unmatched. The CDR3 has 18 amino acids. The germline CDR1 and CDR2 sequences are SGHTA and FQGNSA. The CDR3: CASHLRTSGISSYNEQFF. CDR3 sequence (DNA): TGTGCCAGTCATCTCCGGACTAGCGGGATTAGCTCCTACAATGAGCAGTTCTTC.

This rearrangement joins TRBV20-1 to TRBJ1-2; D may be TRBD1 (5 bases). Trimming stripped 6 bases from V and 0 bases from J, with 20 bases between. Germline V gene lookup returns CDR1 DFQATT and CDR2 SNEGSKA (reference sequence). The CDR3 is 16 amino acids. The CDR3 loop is CSAWVVTALANYGYTF. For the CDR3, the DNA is TGCAGTGCGTGGGTCGTGACAGCGTTAGCTAACTATGGCTACACCTTC.

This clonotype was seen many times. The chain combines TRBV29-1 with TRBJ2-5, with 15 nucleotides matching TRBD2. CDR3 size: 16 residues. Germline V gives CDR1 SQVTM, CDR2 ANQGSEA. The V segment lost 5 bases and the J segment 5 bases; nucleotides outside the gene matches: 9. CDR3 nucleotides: TGCAGCGTTTCCGGACTAGCGGGAGGGCCGGGGGAGACCCAGTACTTC. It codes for CSVSGLAGGPGETQYF.

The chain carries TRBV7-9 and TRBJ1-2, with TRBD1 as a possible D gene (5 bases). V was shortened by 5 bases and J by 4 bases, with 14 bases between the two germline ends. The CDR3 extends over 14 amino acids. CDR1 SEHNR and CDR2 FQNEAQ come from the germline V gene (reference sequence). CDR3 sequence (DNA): TGTGCCAGCAGCAAGGGACTGATGATCTATGGCTACACCTTC. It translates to CASSKGLMIYGYTF.

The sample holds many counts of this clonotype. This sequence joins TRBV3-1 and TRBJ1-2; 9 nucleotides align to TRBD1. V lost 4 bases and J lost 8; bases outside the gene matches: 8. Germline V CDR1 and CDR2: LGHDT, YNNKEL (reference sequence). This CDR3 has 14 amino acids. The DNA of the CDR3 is TGTGCCAGCAGCCTTGGGGGACAGGGAAGGGGCTACACCTTC. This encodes CASSLGGQGRGYTF. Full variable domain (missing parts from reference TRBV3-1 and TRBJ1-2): DTAVSQTPKYLVTQMGNDKSIKCEQNLGHDTMYWYKQDSKKFLKIMFSYNNKELIINETVPNRFSPKSPDKAHLNLHINSLELGDSAVYFCASSLGGQGRGYTFGSGTRLTVV.

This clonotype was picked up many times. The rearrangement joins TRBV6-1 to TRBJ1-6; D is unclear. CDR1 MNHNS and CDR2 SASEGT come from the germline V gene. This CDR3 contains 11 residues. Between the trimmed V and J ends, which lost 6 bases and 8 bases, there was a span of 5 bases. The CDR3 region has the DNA TGTGCCAGCAGAGATGATTCACCCCTCCACTTT. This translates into CASRDDSPLHF.